The 17 T cell receptor beta chains below were found in one sample sequenced in a study of shared clonotypes between healthy human individuals. Profiling relied on immunoSEQ multiplex PCR, and the TCRdb table lists in-frame clones only, not all of them. The sample holds 950,000 to 1,300,000 clones, roughly 75% seen once. The sequencing sample was made of memory CD4+ T cells sorted from blood. The subset denotes: CD45RA-negative fraction. These receptors originate from a man between 18 and 29 years old in good health.

The chain couples TRBV7-3 to TRBJ2-3, with D maybe TRBD1 (5 bases). V was cut by 5 bases and J by 6 bases, with 15 bases left in between. The CDR3 is 14 amino acids. Germline CDR1 and CDR2: SGHTA and FQGTGA. The chain's CDR3 is CASSPIGPGDTQYF. The CDR3 region has the DNA TGTGCCAGCAGCCCTATCGGCCCAGGGGATACGCAGTATTTT.

The V gene is TRBV2, the J gene TRBJ1-2; TRBD1 is a possible D gene (6 bases). This CDR3 has 14 amino acids. Germline values: CDR1 SNHLY, CDR2 FYNNEI. With 3 bases removed from V and 7 bases from J, the gap between germline ends came to 15 bases. The CDR3 nucleotides are TGTGCCAGCAGTGATTTGGTACAGGGACTTGGCTACACCTTC. It codes for CASSDLVQGLGYTF.

The chain carries TRBV18 and TRBJ1-5; D is unresolved. The germline CDR1 and CDR2 sequences are KGHSH and LQKENI. Between the trimmed V and J ends, which lost 1 base and 0 bases, there was a span of 13 bases. This CDR3 is 17 amino acids long. The CDR3 bases are TGTGCCAGCTCACCACTAGGCAGCCCTCATAGCAATCAGCCCCAGCATTTT. It encodes CASSPLGSPHSNQPQHF.

The chain links TRBV9 to TRBJ2-3; D remains ambiguous. The ends were cut back, 2 bases at V and 1 base at J, with 8 bases in the middle. The CDR3 spans 14 residues. Germline values: CDR1 SGDLS, CDR2 YYNGEE. CDR3 protein: CASSVRVGTDTQYF. CDR3 nucleotide sequence: TGTGCCAGCAGCGTCCGGGTGGGCACAGATACGCAGTATTTT.

The gene calls are TRBV9 and TRBJ2-7; D uncertain. V was cut by 0 bases and J by 3 bases, with 10 bases left in between. The CDR3 has 14 amino acids. Germline loops: CDR1 SGDLS, CDR2 YYNGEE. The CDR3 DNA reads TGTGCCAGCAGCGTAGGTTGGGGTAACTACGAGCAGTACTTC. It yields the protein CASSVGWGNYEQYF.

The chain is built from TRBV7-2 and TRBJ2-1; maybe TRBD2 (6 bases). V shed 9 bases and J shed 2 bases, with 11 bases lying between them. The length of the CDR3 is 13 residues. CDR1 is SGHTA and CDR2 is FQGNSA in the germline V gene. CDR3 DNA: TGTGCCAGTACCCGGGGGACCTACAATGAGCAGTTCTTC. Its protein product is CASTRGTYNEQFF.

J is TRBJ1-1 and V is TRBV9; D is unresolved. This CDR3 contains 14 residues. In germline, CDR1 is SGDLS, CDR2 YYNGEE. V lost 4 bases to trimming and J lost 7 bases, with 17 bases between them. Here the CDR3 DNA reads TGTGCCAGCAGCCCCCTGGGGATAAGCCTTGAAGCTTTCTTT. Protein sequence: CASSPLGISLEAFF.

Worth noting for this clone: Additional DNA sequences in this sample encode the identical CDR3. The rearrangement links TRBV18 to TRBJ1-2; D unresolved. The CDR3 sequence is 12 residues long. V was cut by 3 bases and J by 5 bases, with 7 bases left in between. Germline CDR1 is KGHSH and CDR2 is LQKENI. The CDR3 loop reads CASSPSGYGYTF. DNA for the CDR3: TGTGCCAGCTCACCCTCCGGGTATGGCTACACCTTC.

Comments on this clone: Additional DNA sequences in this sample encode the identical CDR3. The CDR3 sequence is CSARRSYEQYF. As DNA, the CDR3 is TGCAGTGCTAGACGGAGCTACGAGCAGTACTTC. The V call is TRBV20-1, the J call TRBJ2-7; no reliable D call. The CDR3 has 11 amino acids. Germline V lookup: CDR1 DFQATT, CDR2 SNEGSKA (reference sequence). V lost 2 bases and J 3 bases, leaving 5 bases between the germline ends.

The chain joins TRBV5-1 to TRBJ2-5; 8 bases align to TRBD1. The trim removed 9 bases at V and 3 bases at J, leaving 10 bases unmatched. The CDR3 covers 14 residues. Germline CDR1 is SGHRS and CDR2 is YFSETQ. The CDR3 protein is CATTTGTGKETQYF. The CDR3 DNA sequence: TGCGCCACCACTACCGGGACAGGAAAAGAGACCCAGTACTTC.

This clone was counted between two and nine times. This chain links TRBV28 with TRBJ1-5; 12 bases align to TRBD1. This CDR3 has 16 residues. J gave up 6 bases and V 6 bases, and 9 bases lay outside the gene matches. The germline V gene encodes CDR1 MDHEN and CDR2 SYDVKM. The CDR3 bases are TGTGCCAGCAGCGACCCGGGACAGGGGGCGGGTCAGCCCCAGCATTTT. This sequence encodes CASSDPGQGAGQPQHF.

The chain employs TRBV30 and TRBJ1-5; D possibly corresponds to TRBD1 (5 bases). Germline V gives CDR1 GTSNPN, CDR2 SVGIG (reference sequence). The CDR3 totals 15 residues. The V and J ends lost 1 base and 1 base respectively, with 11 bases between them. The CDR3 DNA is TGTGCCTGGAGTGGGGACTCTCCAAGCAATCAGCCCCAGCATTTT. Its translation is CAWSGDSPSNQPQHF.

The V gene is TRBV10-1, the J gene TRBJ1-1; 10 nucleotides agree with TRBD1. There are 15 residues in the CDR3. CDR1 is WNHNN and CDR2 is SYGVQD in the germline V gene (reference sequence). The V segment lost 6 bases and the J segment 5 bases; nucleotides outside the gene matches: 9. CDR3 sequence reads: CASSSDRGQGTEAFF. The CDR3 DNA reads as TGCGCCAGCAGCAGCGACAGGGGGCAAGGTACTGAAGCTTTCTTT.

The chain combines TRBV9 with TRBJ2-5; D may match TRBD1 or TRBD2 (5 bases each). This CDR3 spans 14 amino acids. Trimming shortened V by 9 bases and J by 5 bases, and 20 bases separated the two germline ends. CDR1 is SGDLS, CDR2 YYNGEE, per germline. The CDR3 DNA reads TGTGCCAACGCCCAATTGGGGGTAGGCGAGACCCAGTACTTC. Amino acid sequence: CANAQLGVGETQYF.

This clone was seen only a few times. J is TRBJ1-1 and V is TRBV18; 7 bases agree with TRBD1. Losses at the gene ends were 5 bases for V and 4 bases for J; bases not matched to a gene: 4. Germline V gene lookup returns CDR1 KGHSH and CDR2 LQKENI. This CDR3 is built from 13 residues. The CDR3 sequence is CASSNRGGTEAFF. The CDR3 region has the DNA TGTGCCAGCTCAAACAGGGGCGGCACTGAAGCTTTCTTT. Supplemented by reference TRBV18 and TRBJ1-1, the full variable domain reads NAGVMQNPRHLVRRRGQEARLRCSPMKGHSHVYWYRQLPEEGLKFMVYLQKENIIDESGMPKERFSAEFPKEGPSILRIQQVVRGDSAAYFCASSNRGGTEAFFGQGTRLTVV.

This clone was counted between two and nine times. The CDR3: CASSMGDRANTEAFF. The CDR3 DNA sequence: TGTGCCAGTAGTATGGGGGACAGGGCGAACACTGAAGCTTTCTTT. The rearrangement uses TRBV19 and TRBJ1-1, with 9 bases fitting TRBD1. V lost 3 bases and J lost 1; bases outside the gene matches: 3. The germline V gene encodes CDR1 LNHDA and CDR2 SQIVND (reference sequence). This CDR3 spans 15 amino acids.

The chain employs TRBV6-6 and TRBJ1-6; D call uncertain. The CDR3 runs 15 residues. Trimming removed 2 bases at V and 7 bases at J, with 12 bases between. Germline V CDR1 and CDR2: MNHNY, SVGAGI (reference sequence). The CDR3 DNA follows: TGTGCCAGCAGTTACAGGGTAAATGAAAATTCACCCCTCCACTTT. This encodes CASSYRVNENSPLHF.